These T cell receptor beta chains were read from a single sample in a study of PD-1 blockade in classical Hodgkin lymphoma. Data came from immunoSEQ multiplex PCR; TCRdb stores just in-frame clones and leaves some out. The sample consists of 23,000 or so clones, roughly 76% of them appearing once. The material sequenced was peripheral blood mononuclear cells (PBMCs), taken before the fourth cycle of nivolumab. The receptors were gathered from a human donor with classical Hodgkin lymphoma. Each CDR3 is given with its conserved first and last residue. The D gene is left open where the match is weak. Some rows mark clone size as missing; the rest say once, few, many or name a class of expanded clone.

CDR3 protein	CDR3 DNA	V gene	clone size	D gene	J gene
CASSFDRVEWYGYTF	TGTGCCAGCAGCTTCGACAGGGTAGAGTGGTATGGCTACACCTTC	TRBV5-6	once	TRBD1	TRBJ1-2
CASSYSLSNQPQHF	TGTGCCAGCAGTTACTCCTTGAGCAATCAGCCCCAGCATTTT	TRBV6-5	NA	NA	TRBJ1-5
CASSVGQGQPQHF	TGTGCCAGCAGCGTAGGGCAAGGTCAGCCCCAGCATTTT	TRBV9	NA	NA	TRBJ1-5
CAWSKKGISGNTIYF	TGTGCCTGGAGCAAGAAAGGAATCTCTGGAAACACCATATATTTT	TRBV30	NA	NA	TRBJ1-3
CASSQGSEGQGANQPQHF	TGTGCCAGCAGCCAAGGGTCCGAGGGACAGGGTGCCAATCAGCCCCAGCATTTT	TRBV4-2	NA	TRBD1	TRBJ1-5
CATSRDLEGNGYTF	TGTGCCACCAGCAGAGATCTGGAGGGCAATGGCTACACCTTC	TRBV15	once	NA	TRBJ1-2
CASSQGGLGTDTQYF	TGCGCCAGCAGCCAAGGCGGACTGGGCACAGATACGCAGTATTTT	TRBV4-1	few	NA	TRBJ2-3
CASSLHGGELFF	TGTGCCAGCAGCTTACACGGCGGGGAGCTGTTTTTT	TRBV7-8	NA	NA	TRBJ2-2
CASSPGRRNLSSGNTIYF	TGTGCCAGCAGCCCGGGACGGCGGAATTTAAGCTCTGGAAACACCATATATTTT	TRBV2	NA	NA	TRBJ1-3
CASSQGRNKETQYF	TGTGCCAGCAGCCAGGGGAGAAACAAAGAGACCCAGTACTTC	TRBV5-8	NA	NA	TRBJ2-5
CASTAGQGLPPQHF	TGTGCCAGTACCGCTGGACAGGGGTTACCGCCCCAGCATTTT	TRBV19	NA	TRBD1	TRBJ1-5
CASSLDRGEKLFF	TGTGCCAGCAGCTTAGACAGGGGAGAAAAACTGTTTTTT	TRBV7-2	NA	TRBD1	TRBJ1-4
CASSQDQGSGANVLTF	TGTGCCAGCAGCCAAGATCAGGGTTCCGGGGCCAACGTCCTGACTTTC	TRBV14	few	NA	TRBJ2-6
CASSLGQGESAQYF	TGTGCCAGCAGCCTCGGACAGGGTGAATCAGCCCAGTACTTC	TRBV4-2	NA	TRBD1	TRBJ2-5
CASSSYRVGFGNSPLHF	TGTGCCAGCAGCTCCTACAGGGTGGGTTTCGGTAATTCACCCCTCCACTTT	TRBV7-8	NA	NA	TRBJ1-6
CASSLSRAGEGETQYF	TGTGCCAGCAGTTTATCGAGGGCAGGGGAAGGGGAGACCCAGTACTTC	TRBV27	NA	NA	TRBJ2-5
CASSFGAEKYGYTF	TGTGCCAGCAGTTTTGGGGCAGAGAAGTATGGCTACACCTTC	TRBV28	NA	NA	TRBJ1-2